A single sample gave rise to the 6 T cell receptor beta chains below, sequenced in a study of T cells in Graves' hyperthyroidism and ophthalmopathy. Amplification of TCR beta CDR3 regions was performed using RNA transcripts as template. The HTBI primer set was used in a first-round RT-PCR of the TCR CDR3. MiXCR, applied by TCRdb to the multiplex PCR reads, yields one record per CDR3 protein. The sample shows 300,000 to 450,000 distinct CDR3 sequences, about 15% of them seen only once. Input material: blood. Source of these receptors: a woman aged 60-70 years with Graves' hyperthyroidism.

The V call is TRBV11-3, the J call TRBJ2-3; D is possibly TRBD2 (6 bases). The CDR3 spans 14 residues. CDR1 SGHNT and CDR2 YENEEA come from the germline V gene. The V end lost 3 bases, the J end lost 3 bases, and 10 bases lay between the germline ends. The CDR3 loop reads CASSLRLETDTQYF. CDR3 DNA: TGTGCCAGCAGCTTGAGACTAGAGACAGATACGCAGTATTTT.

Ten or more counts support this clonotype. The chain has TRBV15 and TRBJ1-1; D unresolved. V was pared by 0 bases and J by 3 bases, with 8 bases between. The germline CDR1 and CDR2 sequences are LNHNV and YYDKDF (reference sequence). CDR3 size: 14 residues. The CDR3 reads CATSRDRWDTEAFF. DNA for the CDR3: TGTGCCACCAGCAGAGATCGGTGGGACACTGAAGCTTTCTTT.

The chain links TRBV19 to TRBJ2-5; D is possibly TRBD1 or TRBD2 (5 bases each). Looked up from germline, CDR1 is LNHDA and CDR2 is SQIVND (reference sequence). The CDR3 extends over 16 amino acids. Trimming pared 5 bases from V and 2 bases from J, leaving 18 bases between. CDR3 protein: CASSVRDPWGQETQYF. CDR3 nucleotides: TGTGCCAGTAGTGTAAGGGACCCCTGGGGTCAAGAGACCCAGTACTTC.

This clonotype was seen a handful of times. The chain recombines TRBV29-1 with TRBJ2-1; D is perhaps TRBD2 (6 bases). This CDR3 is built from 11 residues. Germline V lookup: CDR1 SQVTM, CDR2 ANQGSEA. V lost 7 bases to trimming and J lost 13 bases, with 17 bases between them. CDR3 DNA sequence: TGCAGCGCTGGACTATCCATGAGTCAGTTCTTC. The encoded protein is CSAGLSMSQFF.

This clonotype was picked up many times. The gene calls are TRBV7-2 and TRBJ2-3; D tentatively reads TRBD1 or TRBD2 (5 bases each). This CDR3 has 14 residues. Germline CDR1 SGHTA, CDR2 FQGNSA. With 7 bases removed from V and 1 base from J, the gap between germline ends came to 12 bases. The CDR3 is CASKRGGGTDTQYF. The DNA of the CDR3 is TGTGCCAGCAAACGGGGCGGTGGCACAGATACGCAGTATTTT.

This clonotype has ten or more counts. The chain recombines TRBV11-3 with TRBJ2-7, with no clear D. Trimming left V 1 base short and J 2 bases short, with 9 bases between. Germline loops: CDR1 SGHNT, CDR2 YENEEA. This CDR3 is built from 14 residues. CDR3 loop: CASSLGRSTYEQYF. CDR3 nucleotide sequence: TGTGCCAGCAGCTTAGGACGCTCTACCTACGAGCAGTACTTC.